A selection of T cell receptor beta chains follows, all from one sample in a study of T-cell memory formation after mild COVID-19. TCRdb itself ran the 5' RACE reads through MiXCR, one entry per CDR3 protein. The sample has under 200,000 distinct CDR3 sequences; 25% to 40% are singletons. Sequencing was done on a sample of PBMCs or a T cell subset sorted from them (not recorded which). These receptors were collected from an adult woman who had mild COVID-19 (a few samples of this study predate the infection). Cell type and time point are not known. The CDR3 runs from the conserved cysteine through the conserved F or W. D genes are given only for firm matches. Size tells how often a clone was seen (once, few, many) or the class of an expanded clone, and some rows leave it out.

d_call j_call v_call clone_size cdr3_aa cdr3_nt
- TRBJ2-4 TRBV15 few CATSRDQPNGAKNIQYF TGTGCCACCAGCAGAGATCAGCCAAATGGGGCCAAAAACATTCAGTACTTC
TRBD1 TRBJ1-2 TRBV4-1 - CASSQVSQGAYGYTF TGCGCCAGCAGCCAAGTAAGCCAGGGGGCTTATGGCTACACCTTC
- TRBJ1-5 TRBV6-2/TRBV6-3 - CASREGGNQPQHF TGTGCCAGCAGAGAAGGGGGGAATCAGCCCCAGCATTTT
- TRBJ2-7 TRBV18 few CASSPDSAEQYF TGTGCCAGCTCACCAGATTCCGCCGAGCAGTACTTC
- TRBJ2-2 TRBV4-1 few CASSQYGNTGELFF TGCGCCAGCAGCCAGTACGGGAACACCGGGGAGCTGTTTTTT
- TRBJ2-1 TRBV7-7 - CASSLSDEGNEQFF TGTGCTAGCAGCTTGAGCGATGAGGGCAATGAGCAGTTCTTC
- TRBJ2-1 TRBV14 many CASSRITGSYNEQFF TGTGCCAGCAGCCGCATCACAGGGTCCTACAATGAGCAGTTCTTC
- TRBJ2-7 TRBV9 few CASSVGGENYEQYF TGTGCCAGCAGCGTAGGTGGAGAAAACTACGAGCAGTACTTC
TRBD2 TRBJ2-1 TRBV30 few CAWWSGGSPYNEQFF TGTGCCTGGTGGAGCGGGGGGAGCCCCTACAATGAGCAGTTCTTC
- TRBJ2-5 TRBV7-9 few CASSSGLEGQETQYF TGTGCCAGCAGCTCCGGTCTGGAGGGGCAAGAGACCCAGTACTTC
- TRBJ1-6 TRBV21-1 - CASGTRVKSSYNSPLHF TGTGCCAGCGGGACAAGGGTCAAGAGCTCCTATAATTCACCCCTCCACTTT
- TRBJ1-1 TRBV30 few CAWSVQGNTEAFF TGTGCCTGGAGTGTACAGGGTAACACTGAAGCTTTCTTT
- TRBJ1-4 TRBV29-1 - CSGLNEKLFF TGCAGCGGACTAAATGAAAAACTGTTTTTT
- TRBJ1-1 TRBV13 - CASSLGRGARMNTEAFF TGTGCCAGCAGCTTAGGACGGGGGGCGCGGATGAACACTGAAGCTTTCTTT
- TRBJ2-1 TRBV4-3 few CASSQGPYNEQFF TGCGCCAGCAGCCAAGGGCCCTACAATGAGCAGTTCTTC
- TRBJ2-1 TRBV20-1 few CSARDTGVSEQFF TGCAGTGCTAGAGATACAGGTGTCTCTGAGCAGTTCTTC
TRBD2 TRBJ2-1 TRBV19 once CASSIQAGGVYNEQFF TGTGCCAGTAGTATTCAAGCGGGAGGGGTATACAATGAGCAGTTCTTC
- TRBJ2-3 TRBV7-9 few CASSPAAGAGLTDTQYF TGTGCCAGCAGCCCCGCCGCGGGGGCGGGATTAACAGATACGCAGTATTTT
TRBD1 TRBJ2-2 TRBV5-5 - CASSFGIRGQDTGELFF TGTGCCAGCAGCTTTGGTATCAGGGGGCAGGACACCGGGGAGCTGTTTTTT
TRBD1 TRBJ2-1 TRBV29-1 - CSVLTGGSYNEQFF TGCAGCGTTCTAACAGGGGGCTCCTACAATGAGCAGTTCTTC
TRBD1 TRBJ2-7 TRBV27 - CASSIQTGAEQYF TGTGCCAGCAGTATTCAGACAGGGGCCGAGCAGTACTTC
TRBD1 TRBJ1-2 TRBV2 - CASSEGQLLGDGYTF TGTGCCAGCAGTGAGGGACAGCTTCTTGGAGATGGCTACACCTTC
TRBD1 TRBJ1-2 TRBV20-1 - CSALGWDRKDTYGYTF TGCAGTGCCCTTGGCTGGGACAGAAAAGATACGTATGGCTACACCTTC
- TRBJ2-2 TRBV7-2 - CASSPSFDTGELFF TGTGCCAGCAGCCCCAGCTTTGACACCGGGGAGCTGTTTTTT
- TRBJ2-1 TRBV5-1 - CASSTWTGDTGNEQFF TGCGCCAGCAGCACTTGGACGGGAGATACAGGCAATGAGCAGTTCTTC
- TRBJ1-2 TRBV7-9 few CASRSTDSGNYGYTF TGTGCCAGCAGGTCGACGGACAGCGGGAACTATGGCTACACCTTC
TRBD1 TRBJ2-1 TRBV5-1 - CASSGTGNYNEQFF TGCGCCAGCAGCGGGACAGGCAACTACAATGAGCAGTTCTTC
- TRBJ1-5 TRBV6-6 few CASSYERAGMQPQHF TGTGCCAGCAGTTACGAGAGGGCAGGGATGCAGCCCCAGCATTTT
- TRBJ2-7 TRBV19 - CASSIWGRVDEQYF TGTGCCAGTAGTATATGGGGCAGGGTTGACGAGCAGTACTTC
TRBD1 TRBJ1-1 TRBV12-5 few CASGLTGQAEAFF TGTGCTAGTGGCCTGACAGGGCAGGCTGAAGCTTTCTTT
- TRBJ1-3 TRBV5-6 few CASSGEDFGNTIYF TGTGCCAGCAGCGGGGAGGACTTTGGAAACACCATATATTTT
- TRBJ1-1 TRBV29-1 - CSAKIGANTEAFF TGCAGCGCAAAGATCGGGGCGAACACTGAAGCTTTCTTT
- TRBJ1-1 TRBV5-1 many CASSLQNTEAFF TGCGCCAGCAGCTTGCAGAACACTGAAGCTTTCTTT
- TRBJ1-1 TRBV5-1 few CASSLAAPNTEAFF TGCGCCAGCAGCTTGGCTGCACCGAACACTGAAGCTTTCTTT
- TRBJ2-1 TRBV20-1 - CSAKMRGMTYNEQFF TGCAGTGCAAAAATGCGGGGTATGACCTACAATGAGCAGTTCTTC
- TRBJ2-3 TRBV19 few CASGGTSTDTQYF TGTGCCAGTGGTGGGACTAGCACAGATACGCAGTATTTT
- TRBJ1-5 TRBV20-1 - CSANTGVPTNQPQHF TGCAGTGCGAACACGGGGGTGCCCACCAATCAGCCCCAGCATTTT
TRBD1 TRBJ1-1 TRBV11-3 - CASSLSTLRGRNTEAFF TGTGCCAGCAGCTTATCGACCCTTAGGGGGCGAAACACTGAAGCTTTCTTT
TRBD2 TRBJ2-7 TRBV4-2 few CASSQDLGLAREQYF TGTGCCAGCAGCCAAGATTTGGGACTAGCGAGGGAGCAGTACTTC
- TRBJ1-3 TRBV5-1 few CASSPDTYSGNTIYF TGCGCCAGCAGCCCAGACACTTACTCTGGAAACACCATATATTTT
- TRBJ1-1 TRBV7-2 - CASSFGEGNTEAFF TGTGCCAGCAGCTTCGGGGAAGGGAACACTGAAGCTTTCTTT
- TRBJ2-1 TRBV10-3 - CAIIKNNEQFF TGTGCCATCATTAAAAACAATGAGCAGTTCTTC
- TRBJ1-1 TRBV5-1 few CASSSQGSMGAFF TGCGCCAGCAGCTCGCAGGGGTCCATGGGAGCTTTCTTT
TRBD1 TRBJ1-2 TRBV24-1 few CATSEDRVGGYTF TGTGCCACCAGTGAGGACAGGGTTGGCGGCTACACCTTC
- TRBJ2-4 TRBV29-1 - CSASGGGQFGGLAKNIQYF TGCAGCGCCTCGGGGGGAGGTCAGTTCGGGGGCCTAGCCAAAAACATTCAGTACTTC
- TRBJ1-4 TRBV10-3 - CAITPGGTNEKLFF TGTGCCATCACTCCCGGGGGCACTAATGAAAAACTGTTTTTT
- TRBJ2-6 TRBV29-1 - CSVESALKGVLTF TGCAGCGTTGAGAGCGCCCTAAAAGGGGTCCTGACTTTC
TRBD2 TRBJ2-1 TRBV2 few CASSSSPLAGGSNEQFF TGTGCCAGCAGCTCCTCCCCTCTAGCGGGGGGGTCGAATGAGCAGTTCTTC
TRBD1 TRBJ1-5 TRBV7-2 - CASSLGGQGQPQHF TGTGCCAGCAGCTTAGGGGGACAGGGTCAGCCCCAGCATTTT
TRBD1 TRBJ1-6 TRBV20-1 few CSASGTGASPLHF TGCAGTGCCTCCGGGACAGGGGCTTCACCCCTCCACTTT
- TRBJ2-5 TRBV4-2 few CASSQEMIQETQYF TGTGCCAGCAGCCAAGAGATGATACAAGAGACCCAGTACTTC
- TRBJ2-3 TRBV7-9 few CASSLLPDTQYF TGTGCCAGCAGCTTGTTGCCAGATACGCAGTATTTT
- TRBJ2-5 TRBV25-1 many CASSGAGTQYF TGTGCCAGCAGCGGGGCGGGGACCCAGTACTTC
- TRBJ2-7 TRBV7-9 - CASSKEGLTYEQYF TGTGCCAGCAGCAAGGAGGGACTGACCTACGAGCAGTACTTC
TRBD2 TRBJ2-5 TRBV7-2 few CASSLAGPQETQYF TGTGCCAGCAGCCTAGCGGGACCCCAAGAGACCCAGTACTTC